Given below is one TCR beta chain in context. Other DNA sequences of this sample code for an identical CDR3. Looked up from germline, CDR1 is KGHSH and CDR2 is LQKENI. Trimming took 3 bases from V and 2 from J; bases not matched to a gene: 2. The CDR3 has 14 residues. The data derive from a study of blood T cell repertoires in COVID-19. Overall study: Sources were T cells, B-cell-depleted T cells, or PBMCs; the material itself was cDNA or gDNA.

Under the authors' procedure: Amplification with reference gene primers provided the estimates of nucleated cell counts. The assay was immunoSEQ multiplex PCR, and TCRdb's table has in-frame clones only and misses some. V and J calls and clone size are those listed in that table; D and trimming were worked out from the DNA. Altogether approximately 190,000 clones are present, about 86% being singletons, with the ten largest covering approximately 15%. The clonotype originates from a man younger than 40 with active or convalescent COVID-19. V usage is TRBV18 and J usage is TRBJ1-1; 8 nucleotides line up with TRBD1. Sequenced material: peripheral blood. CDR3 nucleotides: TGTGCCAGCTCACCCGGGACAGGCAACACTGAAGCTTTCTTT. Amino acids: CASSPGTGNTEAFF.